This entry describes one T cell receptor beta chain. Its specific antigen is unknown. No much larger clone is present one base from it, and per-base qualities are unavailable. The sample originates from a study of cytomegalovirus exposure and HLA in healthy donors (dated by TCRdb to between 2016 and 2019). Some background on the complete study: An earlier analysis of several hundred of the donors reported roughly 300 Gb of sequence data and about 100 million unique TCR beta sequences from 150 million to 200 million T cells. About 320 gigabases of sequencing data and 78 million or so unique TCR sequences were included in an early release covering around 650 HLA-typed donors. Among the approximately 430 genotyped donors, about 85% belonged to the genetic ancestry cluster associated with self-reported Caucasian donors. The study aimed to test whether signatures of past pathogen exposure could be identified by cataloging public T cell receptors. Using immunosequencing, the study profiled T cell repertoires from fewer than 700 subjects and related those repertoires to cytomegalovirus serostatus. In addition to the first cohort of approximately 670 subjects, a separate validation cohort of 130 or so different subjects was used. High-throughput TCR immunosequencing, statistical association of individual TCRs with disease status, and machine learning were combined to predict cytomegalovirus infection status. A later analysis re-analyzed previously published TCR beta repertoires from 650 to 800 donors and added high-resolution HLA genotyping to study TCR occurrence patterns. The later analysis used no new phenotypic data to find candidate immune exposures, relying instead on TCR beta sequences and their occurrence across donors. An earlier analysis of some 500 of the donors used high-throughput TCR beta sequencing to judge whether each TCR beta V gene segment behaved as functional or pseudogenic. Donor age, sex, ethnicity and CMV serostatus were collected together with the repertoire data. Genome-wide SNP genotypes for about 55% of the roughly 670 donors were used in a later genetic analysis, which treated that subset as a discovery cohort. Every discovery cohort repertoire had been produced on one sequencing platform. HLA typing covered class I and class II loci at four-digit resolution. Typing coverage varied by locus: roughly 620-640 donors for A, B, C, DRB1 and DQB1; around 560 for DQA1; around 570 for DPA1; around 490 for DPB1. Four to six DR-DQ haplotypes were handled as single units for association and clustering because linkage in the cohort was strong. Across 300 to 500 genotyped donors of the cohort, an average of about 240,000 unique TCR beta nucleotide sequences per donor were sequenced, and 15% to 20% of those sequences were non-productive.

Library method: the immunoSEQ multiplex PCR assay. The multiplex PCR relied on a mix of 60 forward primers for TCR Vbeta segments and 13 reverse primers for TCR Jbeta segments. The CDR3 region of rearranged TCR beta genes was amplified from genomic DNA with a multiplex PCR assay. The Illumina HiSeq System was used to sequence the amplified TCR beta libraries as 87-base-pair reads. From the authors' description of their analysis: Across the roughly 700 repertoires, a later analysis counted 60 million to 90 million unique TCR beta chains, roughly 11 million of which were shared by at least two donors. Raw reads were error-corrected and collapsed into unique sequences by a nearest-neighbor algorithm in which closely related sequences were merged to remove PCR and sequencing errors. V, D and J gene segments were assigned by aligning CDR3 sequences to IMGT reference sequences. For a sequence to be retained, at least a six-nucleotide match to both a V gene segment and a J gene segment was required. Rearrangements were classified as productive when the CDR3 lacked stop codons and remained in frame with V and J, and all other rearrangements were classified as non-productive. CDR3 was defined according to IMGT convention as the region running from the second conserved V-encoded cysteine to the conserved J-encoded phenylalanine. Sequences without an unambiguous match to a single V gene segment were excluded from the earlier analysis of a few hundred of the donors. An earlier analysis of over 450 of the donors classified V segments as functional when productive rearrangements were above 56.7% and as segregating when the standard deviation between donors was above 5%. A statistical classification framework was built to diagnose cytomegalovirus status from the catalog of TCR beta chain sequences. In a later analysis, V and J genes were assigned by comparing TCR nucleotide sequences against IMGT/GENE-DB human TR gene sequences. The TCRdist pipeline was used in a later analysis to assign CDR3 sequences and most-parsimonious VDJ recombination scenarios. In a later analysis, each TCR beta chain was defined by its CDR3 amino acid sequence together with its V-gene family, and reads without a unique V-gene family were excluded. To address suspected cross-contamination and a sequencing artifact, a later analysis removed roughly 640 highly shared, low-generation-probability nucleotide sequences. For each public chain, a later analysis derived a clonal expansion index from normalized ranks of inferred template counts within each repertoire. A later analysis computed generation probabilities with a VDJ recombination model fitted to out-of-frame rearrangements, and checked the results against IGoR. A later analysis scored TCR-TCR, TCR-HLA and TCR-CMV co-occurrence with hypergeometric tests, applying a repertoire-size bias correction to TCR pairs. A later analysis estimated false discovery rates by permuting HLA or CMV assignments 20 times. In a later analysis, co-occurring TCRs were grouped with DBSCAN, and TCRdist sequence similarity was added when clustering was performed within HLA-allele-positive subsets. Co-occurrence clustering excluded repertoires with fewer than 30,000 or more than 120,000 public chains, plus five with anomalous nucleotide sharing. TCRdb re-hosts the immuneACCESS table, in-frame sequences only. Its copies lack some clones; in the studies checked, an unresolved V gene accounts for under half of them, and the cause for the rest is not known. Clone size and the V and J calls come from that table; the DNA yielded D and trimming. Present in this sample are 200,000 to 250,000 clones, approximately 85% of which were seen just once. The ten largest clonotypes hold less than 3.5% of the sample.

Study-wide findings and limitations: Because counts were too low, some 16 rarely observed V segments, including chromosome 9 orphons, were excluded from the earlier analysis of about 500 of the donors. A later genetic analysis associated a missense DCLRE1C variant with V-gene and J-gene trimming of TCR beta chains, and an independent cohort replicated the association. The 87-base-pair reads could not distinguish some IMGT-functional V segments, including TRBV6-2 and TRBV6-3, so those segments were excluded. The authors suggested that the approach could potentially be generalized to other disease states and immunological phenotypes. In vitro tests confirmed that a few of the cytomegalovirus-associated TCR beta chains recognize cytomegalovirus antigens. A total of some 180 TCR beta chains were listed by the study as associated with cytomegalovirus. According to a later analysis, TCR association rates differed among HLA loci, with DRB1 alleles showing the most associated TCRs and HLA-C alleles showing the fewest. In a later analysis, about 16,000 TCR beta sequences were associated with specific HLA alleles at a false discovery rate of 0.05. When HLA alleles, especially DR and DQ, strongly co-occurred, TCR associations were difficult to assign to individual alleles. A further reported finding was that TCR beta sequences accurately predicted the HLA-A and HLA-B alleles for most subjects in the first cohort. CMV serostatus was the only immune exposure information available for the cohort. The classifier was reported to diagnose cytomegalovirus status with high specificity and sensitivity in both the original and validation cohorts. According to a later genetic analysis, donors in an Asian-associated ancestry cluster had fewer N-insertions in productive TCRs than the roughly 670-donor mean. An earlier analysis of roughly 570 of the donors showed that most TCR beta V segments appeared in productive rearrangements either about 87% or about 30% of the time, which broadly matched IMGT annotations. In a later analysis, most CMV-associated TCR beta chains were found to appear HLA-restricted, with HLA associations seemingly driven largely by CMV exposure. Several of the top co-occurrence clusters appeared to be linked to parvovirus B19, influenza, CMV and Epstein-Barr virus, according to a later analysis. Correlated functional status among segregating V segments might reflect linkage disequilibrium, but an unknown experimental factor could not be ruled out. HLA typing was unavailable for some donors at each locus, so association tests used only the typed subset. Presence/absence analyses assumed roughly uniform sequencing depth across donors, an assumption that may not hold. Most TCR sequences were observed very rarely across donors, whereas some public TCRs were present in many individuals. The cohort was sequenced for TCR beta chains only, and without alpha or paired-chain data the features that could be detected were limited. In a later analysis, HLA-associated TCR beta chains showed more clonal expansion and lower generation probabilities than non-associated chains that were equally common. The sequencing pipeline was judged likely to have produced a cluster of highly shared sequence variants as a technical artifact.

The junction shows trimming of 4 bases on V and 7 bases on J, plus 21 bases between the germline ends. CDR1 SGHRS and CDR2 YFSETQ were looked up in the germline V gene. From its cysteine to its phenylalanine, the CDR3 spans 16 amino acids. CDR3 DNA is the only sequence kept; it has 48 bases, read in frame from the first base. In total, roughly 670 healthy bone marrow donors made up the cohort. At the time of sampling, all cohort members were nominally healthy, though unrecorded immune exposures were likely present. The donor was CMV seronegative and was included in the group of several hundred seronegative cohort members. Every donor gave a peripheral blood sample, and the peripheral blood mononuclear cells from that sample were used for TCR beta sequencing. Genomic DNA was extracted from the blood cell samples with the Qiagen DNeasy Blood Extraction Kit.

The rearranged chain carries TRBV5-1 and TRBJ2-1, with TRBD2 perhaps the D gene, on 7 matching bases. Material for sequencing was PBMCs. This receptor was taken from a woman aged 40 to 50 in good health and CMV-seronegative. For the CDR3, the sequence is CASSRKQGGVSNEQFF. The nucleotide sequence is TGCGCCAGCAGCCGGAAACAGGGAGGGGTGTCTAATGAGCAGTTCTTC. Extended through the reference TRBV5-1 and TRBJ2-1 proteins, this CDR3 yields the full variable domain: KAGVTQTPRYLIKTRGQQVTLSCSPISGHRSVSWYQQTPGQGLQFLFEYFSETQRNKGNFPGRFSGRQFSNSRSEMNVSTLELGDSALYLCASSRKQGGVSNEQFFGPGTRLTVL.